This T cell receptor beta chain is drawn from a study of T cell responses to AZD1222 COVID-19 vaccine. Germline V gene lookup returns CDR1 SEHNR and CDR2 FQNEAQ (reference sequence). This CDR3 has 13 amino acids. The V gene lost 5 bases and the J gene lost 3 bases, with 11 bases spanning the gap. Assay: immunoSEQ multiplex PCR; the TCRdb copy retains only in-frame clones and omits some. Of 90,000 to 120,000 clones listed, 87% were seen once; the top ten hold approximately 4%. The origin of this receptor is an adult in good health. The sample was peripheral blood, taken on day 0 of AZD1222 vaccination. The V gene is TRBV7-9, the J gene TRBJ2-7; TRBD1 might be the D (6 bases). The CDR3 is CASSPGQYYEQYF. The CDR3 coding sequence is TGTGCCAGCAGCCCTGGACAGTACTACGAGCAGTACTTC.